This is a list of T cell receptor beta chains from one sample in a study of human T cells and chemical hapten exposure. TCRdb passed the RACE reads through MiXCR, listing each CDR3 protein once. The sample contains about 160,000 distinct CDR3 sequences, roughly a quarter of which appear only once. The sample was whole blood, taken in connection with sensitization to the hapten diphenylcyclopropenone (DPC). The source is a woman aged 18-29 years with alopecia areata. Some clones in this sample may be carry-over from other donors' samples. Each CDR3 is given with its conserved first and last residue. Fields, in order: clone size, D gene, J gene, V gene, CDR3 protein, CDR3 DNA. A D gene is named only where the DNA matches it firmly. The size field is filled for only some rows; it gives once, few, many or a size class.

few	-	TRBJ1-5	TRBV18	CASSPGVGNQPQHF	TGTGCCAGCTCTCCAGGGGTAGGAAATCAGCCCCAGCATTTT
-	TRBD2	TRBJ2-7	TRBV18	CASSPRTSGRSEQYF	TGTGCCAGCTCACCACGGACTAGCGGGAGAAGCGAGCAGTACTTC
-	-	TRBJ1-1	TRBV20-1	CSAREAGHMNTEAFF	TGCAGTGCTAGAGAGGCAGGACACATGAACACTGAAGCTTTCTTT
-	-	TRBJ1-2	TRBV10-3	CAISDWVNYGYTF	TGTGCCATCAGTGACTGGGTTAACTATGGCTACACCTTC
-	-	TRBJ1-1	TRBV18	CASSPGRNTEAFF	TGTGCCAGCTCACCCGGACGGAACACTGAAGCTTTCTTT
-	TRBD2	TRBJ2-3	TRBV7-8	CASSEASGGINTQYF	TGTGCCAGCAGCGAAGCTAGCGGGGGTATAAATACGCAGTATTTT
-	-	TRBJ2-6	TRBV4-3	CASSQGVGTGANVLTF	TGCGCCAGCAGCCAAGGAGTAGGGACCGGGGCCAACGTCCTGACTTTC
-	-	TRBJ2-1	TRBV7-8	CASSPRRGYNEQFF	TGTGCCAGCAGCCCACGGAGAGGGTACAATGAGCAGTTCTTC
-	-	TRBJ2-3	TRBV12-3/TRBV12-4	CASSLLRVGADTQYF	TGTGCCAGCAGTTTACTTCGGGTGGGGGCAGATACGCAGTATTTT
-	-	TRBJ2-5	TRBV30	CAWSVLGTQYF	TGTGCCTGGAGTGTACTCGGGACCCAGTACTTC
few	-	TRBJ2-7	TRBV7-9	CASTGRAYEQYF	TGTGCCAGCACGGGCCGAGCCTACGAGCAGTACTTC
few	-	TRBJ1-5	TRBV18	CASSPLSGVQPQHF	TGTGCCAGCTCACCACTCTCGGGAGTTCAGCCCCAGCATTTT
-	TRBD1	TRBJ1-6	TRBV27	CASSYWTGNNSPLHF	TGTGCCAGCAGTTATTGGACAGGAAATAATTCACCCCTCCACTTT
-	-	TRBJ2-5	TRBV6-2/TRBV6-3	CASSYGSLATQYF	TGTGCCAGCAGTTACGGCAGTTTGGCGACCCAGTACTTC
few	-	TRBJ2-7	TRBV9	CASSVAGGPSSYGQYF	TGTGCCAGCAGCGTAGCGGGGGGCCCGAGCTCCTACGGGCAGTACTTC
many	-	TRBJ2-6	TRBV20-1	CSVLAGANVLTF	TGCAGTGTTCTCGCTGGGGCCAACGTCCTGACTTTC
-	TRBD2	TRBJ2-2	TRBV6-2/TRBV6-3	CASSYVVGSGTPANTGELFF	TGTGCCAGCAGTTACGTTGTAGGGAGCGGGACGCCCGCGAACACCGGGGAGCTGTTTTTT
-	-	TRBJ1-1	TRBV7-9	CASSLNGQTNTEAFF	TGTGCCAGCAGCTTAAATGGACAGACGAACACTGAAGCTTTCTTT
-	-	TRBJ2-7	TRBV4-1	CASSQEPQGSNEQYF	TGCGCCAGCAGCCAAGAACCACAGGGTTCCAACGAGCAGTACTTC
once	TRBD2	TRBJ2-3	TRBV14	CASSPGGEPDTQYF	TGTGCCAGCAGCCCTGGGGGGGAGCCAGATACGCAGTATTTT
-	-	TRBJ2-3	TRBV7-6	CASSLDGTPLYF	TGTGCCAGCAGCTTAGACGGGACTCCTCTATATTTT
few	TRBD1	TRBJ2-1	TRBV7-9	CASSGAPGTGGVNEQFF	TGTGCCAGCAGTGGGGCCCCCGGGACAGGGGGGGTCAATGAGCAGTTCTTC
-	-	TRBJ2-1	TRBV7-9	CASNKAYNEQFF	TGTGCCAGCAATAAAGCCTACAATGAGCAGTTCTTC
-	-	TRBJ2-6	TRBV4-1	CASSQAPTGTGANVLTF	TGCGCCAGCAGCCAAGCCCCCACAGGGACTGGGGCCAACGTCCTGACTTTC
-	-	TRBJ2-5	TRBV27	CASSLGVRGETQYF	TGTGCCAGCAGTTTGGGCGTCCGGGGAGAGACCCAGTACTTC
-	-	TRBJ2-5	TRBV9	CASSVVGRAETQYF	TGTGCCAGCAGCGTAGTGGGCAGGGCCGAGACCCAGTACTTC
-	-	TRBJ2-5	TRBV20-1	CSAKRESGTYQETQYF	TGCAGTGCTAAAAGGGAATCAGGGACGTACCAAGAGACCCAGTACTTC
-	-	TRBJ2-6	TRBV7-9	CASSSNNVGANVLTF	TGTGCCAGCAGCTCGAACAACGTTGGGGCCAACGTCCTGACTTTC
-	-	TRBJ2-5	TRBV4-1	CASSQDLGTEETQYF	TGCGCCAGCAGCCAAGATCTAGGGACTGAAGAGACCCAGTACTTC
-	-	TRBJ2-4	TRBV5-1	CASSQGMAGPKNIQYF	TGCGCCAGCAGCCAGGGTATGGCCGGGCCCAAAAACATTCAGTACTTC
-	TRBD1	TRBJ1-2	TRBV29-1	CSVRTGNYGYTF	TGCAGCGTCCGGACAGGGAACTATGGCTACACCTTC
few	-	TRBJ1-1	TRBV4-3	CASSQDRKNTEAFF	TGCGCCAGCAGCCAAGATCGAAAGAACACTGAAGCTTTCTTT
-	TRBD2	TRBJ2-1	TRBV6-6	CASSPGSGRAYNEQFF	TGTGCCAGCAGTCCCGGTAGCGGGAGGGCCTACAATGAGCAGTTCTTC
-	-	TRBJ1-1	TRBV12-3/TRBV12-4	CASSALRDTEAFF	TGTGCCAGCAGTGCCCTCCGAGACACTGAAGCTTTCTTT
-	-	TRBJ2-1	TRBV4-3	CASSQAMVGNEQFF	TGCGCCAGCAGCCAAGCCATGGTAGGGAATGAGCAGTTCTTC
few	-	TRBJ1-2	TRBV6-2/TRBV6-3	CASVAGHNYGYTF	TGTGCCAGCGTTGCGGGACATAACTATGGCTACACCTTC
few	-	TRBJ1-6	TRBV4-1	CASSQDGNSPLHF	TGCGCCAGCAGCCAAGATGGGAATTCACCCCTCCACTTT
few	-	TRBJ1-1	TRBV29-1	CSVSTKRDTEAFF	TGCAGCGTCTCAACAAAGCGGGACACTGAAGCTTTCTTT
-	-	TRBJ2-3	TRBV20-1	CSAKPSPRTDTQYF	TGCAGTGCCAAACCGTCCCCCCGCACAGATACGCAGTATTTT
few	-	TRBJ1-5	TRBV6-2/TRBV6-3	CASTPQSNQPQHF	TGTGCGAGCACCCCACAGAGCAATCAGCCCCAGCATTTT
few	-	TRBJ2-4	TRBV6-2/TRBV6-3	CASSRQAKNIQYF	TGTGCCAGCAGTCGACAAGCCAAAAACATTCAGTACTTC
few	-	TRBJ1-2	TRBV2	CASSENEINYGYTF	TGTGCCAGCAGTGAGAACGAAATCAACTATGGCTACACCTTC
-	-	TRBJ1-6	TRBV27	CASRDWGDSSPLHF	TGTGCCAGCAGGGACTGGGGGGATAGTTCACCCCTCCACTTT
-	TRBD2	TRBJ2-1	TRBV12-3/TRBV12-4	CASSVLAGGYNEQFF	TGTGCCAGCAGCGTACTAGCGGGAGGTTATAATGAGCAGTTCTTC
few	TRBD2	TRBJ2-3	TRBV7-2	CASSFSGASTDTQYF	TGTGCCAGCAGCTTTAGCGGGGCTAGCACAGATACGCAGTATTTT
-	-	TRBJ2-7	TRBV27	CATGLRYEQYF	TGTGCCACCGGTTTGAGATACGAGCAGTACTTC
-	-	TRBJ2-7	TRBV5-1	CASKASYEQYF	TGCGCCAGCAAGGCTTCCTACGAGCAGTACTTC
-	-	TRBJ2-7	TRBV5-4	CASSRDVASYEQYF	TGTGCCAGCAGCCGGGACGTTGCCTCCTACGAGCAGTACTTC
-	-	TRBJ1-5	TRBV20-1	CSARRGAESQPQHF	TGCAGTGCTAGAAGGGGGGCGGAGAGTCAGCCCCAGCATTTT
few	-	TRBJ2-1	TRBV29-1	CSVLPRLAVYNEQFF	TGCAGCGTTCTCCCGAGGCTGGCGGTTTACAATGAGCAGTTCTTC